This T cell receptor (beta chain) was sequenced during a study of shared clonotypes between healthy human individuals. Study observations and caveats: Naive subsets usually exceeded memory subsets in estimated richness.

The material for each subset, its genomic DNA, was split evenly across several immunoSEQ plates. Here immunoSEQ multiplex PCR was the method, and the copy in TCRdb shows in-frame clones only, minus some. Of over a million clones in the sample, about four fifths are singletons; the top ten hold under 0.6%. Worth noting for this clone: Antigen: not known.

V was shortened by 6 bases and J by 7 bases, with 16 bases between the two germline ends. Germline values: CDR1 MDHEN, CDR2 SYDVKM. This CDR3 is built from 14 residues. V is TRBV28 and J is TRBJ2-1; weak D call: TRBD2 (5 bases). The clonotype originates from a man between 18 and 35 years old in good health. Some clones in this sample may be carry-over from other donors' samples. The sample taken for sequencing was memory CD4+ T cells from PBMCs. Described subset: CD45RA-negative fraction. The DNA of the CDR3 is TGTGCCAGCAGCCCGGAGGCGGAATGGAATGAGCAGTTCTTC. This gives the protein CASSPEAEWNEQFF.